The T cell receptor beta chain under discussion was sequenced for a study of shared clonotypes between healthy human individuals (TCRdb year 2020). In the study overall: The cohort included three men and two women between 18 and 49 years of age. Different laboratories and diverse techniques were used to prepare libraries and sequence TCR repertoires, to increase sequencing depth and limit assay-specific biases. For each donor, CD4 naive and CD4 memory were each run on three plates, CD8 naive on two plates, and CD8 memory on one plate. The study deeply sequenced blood TCR repertoires of five healthy adults to estimate repertoire size and the extent of clonotype sharing between individuals. Leukapheresis yielded between about 0.85 and 10 billion PBMCs per donor. Paper-wide results and their limitations: Pairwise subsampling led to the expectation that sequencing depth would affect the degree of clonotype sharing among donors. Across a handful of donors, roughly 5% of naive CD4, more than 3% of naive CD8, 2% to 2.5% of memory CD4, and 0.4% to 0.45% of memory CD8 clonotypes were shared. Because the study included only a small number of donors, the genetic and exposure-history diversity represented was limited. Estimated clonotype richness was generally larger for naive than for memory subsets. Compared with non-shared clonotypes, clonotypes shared by all four sorted-subset donors had higher generation probabilities. Rarefaction of sorted-subset datasets indicated incomplete sequencing despite the large sequencing depth. Sampling was restricted to blood, and TCR repertoires in tissues likely differ from the TCR repertoires found in blood.

This clone was recorded once. The antigen it recognizes is unknown. Per-base quality was not reported, and no clone a single base away is much larger than it. From its cysteine to its phenylalanine, the CDR3 spans 16 amino acids. Only the CDR3 part of the read is kept: 48 bases, read in frame from the first base. Per the germline V gene, SGHRS is the CDR1 and YFSETQ is the CDR2. Cut back by 0 bases and 2 bases, the V and J ends lie 14 bases apart. TCR CDR3 regions were amplified from genomic DNA by multiplex PCR using the deep immunoSEQ assay. Genomic DNA extracted from each cell subset was distributed evenly over all wells of several immunoSEQ 96-well plates, and each plate served as one replicate. For sorted subsets, each replicate PCR was loaded with approximately 200 ng genomic DNA, equivalent to 30,000 or so T cell genomes. Purified libraries were measured with a Qubit 3.0 fluorometer, size-checked on a Bioanalyzer 2100, and measured again with the KAPA Library Quantification kit. Every immunoSEQ 96-well plate was sequenced on a separate single-read 150-cycle Illumina NextSeq 550 flow cell. The original methods were these. Because the immunoSEQ output included only junctional sequences and no quality scores, the filtering could not be the same as the filtering used for full-length reads. Sequences were annotated with PyIR, a Python wrapper for IgBLAST v1.9, using IMGT germline references to assign V/J genes and CDR3. Any read was removed if the V/J assignment was weak (E-value above 1e-6), the CDR3 was missing, or the read contained stop codons, out-of-frame junctions, or ambiguous translated residues. V3J clonotypes were defined as sequences sharing the same inferred V gene, J gene, and CDR3 amino acid sequence. Percentage overlap between repertoires was calculated by dividing the number of shared unique clonotypes by the size of the smaller repertoire. Repertoire richness was assessed with RTK rarefaction, the Chao1 estimator, and Recon v2.1 estimates of unobserved clonotypes. For all TCRbeta clonotypes obtained by the gDNA method from several donors, generation probabilities were computed with OLGA. In TCRdb, the immuneACCESS table is reduced to in-frame sequences with V and J assigned. These tables do not hold every clone; where another copy was compared, an unresolved V gene accounts for under half, and the others remain unexplained. The V and J calls and clone size come from that table; D and trimming were worked out from the DNA. Across this sample there are about a million clones, with around three quarters seen only once. The ten largest clonotypes hold roughly 1.5% of the sample.

The donors were healthy, HIV-negative adults with no recently reported acute infections or vaccinations. All donors were Caucasian adults living in Nashville, Tennessee, USA. Magnetic negative selection was used to enrich CD4+ T cells, after which naive cells were positively selected on CD45RA and the negative fraction became the memory subset. Blood was collected by leukapheresis, and PBMCs were isolated by Ficoll-Histopaque density gradient centrifugation and then cryopreserved in liquid nitrogen vapor phase. Analytical flow cytometry was used to check the purity and quantity of every magnetically sorted T cell population. Genomic DNA was isolated from every sorted fraction and measured by UV absorbance on a Nanodrop 2000c.

The sequence links TRBV5-1 to TRBJ2-5, with the D assignment possibly TRBD1 or TRBD2, given 5 matching bases for each. Sequencing was carried out using memory CD4+ T cells sorted from blood. The cell subset or site label for this specimen denotes: CD45RA-negative fraction. The TCR originated in a man younger than 35 in good health. This receptor has the CDR3 CASSLGGSIFQETQYF. In nucleotides, the sequence is TGCGCCAGCAGCTTGGGGGGGTCCATATTTCAAGAGACCCAGTACTTC.